This entry is about one T cell receptor (beta chain). Its antigen is unknown. This entry comes from a study of T cell responses to AZD1222 COVID-19 vaccine. Findings and caveats of the study: Clonal diversity was possibly underestimated; the donors were predominantly white British and more often female. The number of AZD1222 recipients seropositive at baseline was only five to seven.

The V gene lost 2 bases and the J gene lost 0 bases, with 8 bases spanning the gap. The CDR3 spans 15 residues. Germline V gene data show CDR1 as SGHNT and CDR2 as YYREEE (reference sequence). The protocol was immunoSEQ multiplex PCR, while the TCRdb copy is restricted to in-frame clones and leaves out a portion. The sample lists 130,000 to 150,000 clones, about nine tenths seen once, with about 3.4% in the top ten. The genes are TRBV5-4 and TRBJ1-4, with a possible D match to TRBD1 (6 bases). This specimen was peripheral blood, taken on day 0 of AZD1222 vaccination. The origin of this receptor is an adult in good health. The CDR3 DNA sequence: TGTGCCAGCAGCTTTACAGGGTCAACTAATGAAAAACTGTTTTTT. It yields the protein CASSFTGSTNEKLFF.